The 17 T cell receptor beta chains in this list originate from one sample, sequenced in a study of T cell changes during pregnancy in multiple sclerosis. TCRdb's copy holds only in-frame clones and misses some; the assay was immunoSEQ multiplex PCR. The data show about 100,000 clones, 75% to 95% seen once. The sample consisted of peripheral blood, taken in the second trimester of pregnancy. The receptors derive from a female donor in good health, enrolled as a control in a pregnancy study.

The chain employs TRBV4-2 and TRBJ2-7; 8 nucleotides agree with TRBD1. In germline, CDR1 is LGHNA, CDR2 YNFKEQ. This CDR3 has 14 residues. V dropped 0 bases and J dropped 7; count of bases not matched to a gene: 5. The CDR3 here is CASSQDRGLREQYF. Here the CDR3 DNA reads TGTGCCAGCAGCCAAGACAGGGGGCTGAGGGAGCAGTACTTC.

V and J are TRBV7-2 and TRBJ2-7, with 11 positions matching TRBD2. Germline lookup yields CDR1 SGHTA and CDR2 FQGNSA. J gave up 2 bases and V 2 bases, and 2 bases lay outside the gene matches. The CDR3 length is 15 residues. CDR3 loop: CASSLRLAGPYEQYF. The CDR3 DNA follows: TGTGCCAGCAGCTTAAGACTAGCGGGGCCCTACGAGCAGTACTTC.

The rearrangement uses TRBV4-3 and TRBJ2-3, with a possible D match to TRBD2 (5 bases). With 3 bases removed from V and 2 bases from J, the gap between germline ends came to 12 bases. This CDR3 contains 15 residues. CDR1 is LGHNA and CDR2 is YSLEER in the germline V gene. This chain's CDR3 is CASSHGGGTTDTQYF. The CDR3, as DNA: TGCGCCAGCAGCCATGGAGGCGGTACCACAGATACGCAGTATTTT.

This chain uses TRBV6-5 with TRBJ1-6, with D uncertain. CDR1 and CDR2 (germline): MNHEY, SVGAGI. The CDR3 runs to 15 residues. V lost 2 bases and J 6 bases, leaving 11 bases between the germline ends. CDR3 in amino acids: CASSYGAPVNSPLHF. For the CDR3, the DNA is TGTGCCAGCAGTTACGGAGCTCCAGTTAATTCACCCCTCCACTTT.

The chain couples TRBV14 to TRBJ2-7, with unresolved D. V lost 2 bases, J lost 5 bases, and 7 bases lay in between. Germline loops: CDR1 SGHDN, CDR2 FVKESK. This CDR3 spans 12 amino acids. The CDR3 loop reads CASSQSANEQYF. The CDR3 nucleotides read TGTGCCAGCAGCCAATCCGCGAACGAGCAGTACTTC.

The J gene is TRBJ2-7, the V gene TRBV28; TRBD2 might be the D (6 bases). The germline CDR1 and CDR2 sequences are MDHEN and SYDVKM. The CDR3 loop spans 14 amino acids. Trimming left V 6 bases short and J 3 bases short, with 15 bases between. The CDR3 spells CASSSSAGFYEQYF. DNA for the CDR3: TGTGCCAGCAGCTCCTCTGCGGGGTTCTACGAGCAGTACTTC. Full variable domain (remainder filled in from reference TRBV28 and TRBJ2-7): DVKVTQSSRYLVKRTGEKVFLECVQDMDHENMFWYRQDPGLGLRLIYFSYDVKMKEKGDIPEGYSVSREKKERFSLILESASTNQTSMYLCASSSSAGFYEQYFGPGTRLTVT.

J is TRBJ2-1 and V is TRBV25-1; 9 bases align to TRBD2. V lost 2 bases to trimming and J lost 3 bases; unmatched junction nucleotides: 11. This CDR3 has 18 amino acids. The germline V gene has CDR1 MGHDK and CDR2 SYGVNS. This chain's CDR3 is CASSELGRASGDYNEQFF. For the CDR3, the DNA is TGTGCCAGCAGTGAACTCGGGAGGGCTAGCGGGGACTACAATGAGCAGTTCTTC.

The rearrangement links TRBV30 to TRBJ2-1; D gene uncertain. The CDR3 contains 15 residues. CDR1 is GTSNPN, CDR2 SVGIG, per germline (reference sequence). V lost 0 bases, J lost 0 bases, and 9 bases lay in between. The CDR3 DNA sequence: TGTGCCTGGAGTGTAACGCGGTACTCCTACAATGAGCAGTTCTTC. It codes for CAWSVTRYSYNEQFF.

This chain links TRBV20-1 with TRBJ1-2; maybe TRBD1 (5 bases). The CDR3 totals 11 residues. Germline V gene lookup returns CDR1 DFQATT and CDR2 SNEGSKA (reference sequence). V shed 6 bases and J shed 3 bases, with 8 bases lying between them. The CDR3 bases are TGCAGTGCCGACAGTTACTATGGCTACACCTTC. This translates into CSADSYYGYTF.

Notes on this clone: This specimen includes other DNA sequences encoding the same CDR3. The rearrangement uses TRBV20-1 and TRBJ2-7, with a tentative D call TRBD1 (6 bases). CDR1 DFQATT and CDR2 SNEGSKA come from the germline V gene (reference sequence). The V gene lost 3 bases and the J gene lost 3 bases, with 6 bases spanning the gap. This CDR3 has 11 residues. This CDR3 reads CSARDSYEQYF. The CDR3 DNA reads TGCAGTGCTAGGGACAGCTACGAGCAGTACTTC.

The chain couples TRBV7-9 to TRBJ2-1; 11 nucleotides agree with TRBD2. There are 15 residues in the CDR3. Germline V lookup: CDR1 SEHNR, CDR2 FQNEAQ (reference sequence). Unmatched junction bases numbered 4, after V lost 5 bases and J lost 4 bases. CDR3 sequence reads: CASSPRTSGYNEQFF. CDR3 coding DNA: TGTGCCAGCAGCCCCCGGACTAGCGGGTACAATGAGCAGTTCTTC.

This chain joins TRBV11-3 and TRBJ2-3; D is unresolved. V was clipped by 1 base and J by 0 bases, with 5 bases between them. Germline V gene data show CDR1 as SGHNT and CDR2 as YENEEA. The CDR3 runs 14 residues. CDR3 DNA: TGTGCCAGCAGCTTAGGACTCAGCACAGATACGCAGTATTTT. Protein product: CASSLGLSTDTQYF.

V gene TRBV5-1 combines with J gene TRBJ1-1; D is unclear. V lost 0 bases, J lost 1 base, and 7 bases lay in between. The CDR3 extends over 14 amino acids. CDR1 and CDR2 (germline): SGHRS, YFSETQ. Here the CDR3 reads CASSLATENTEAFF. In DNA, the CDR3 is TGCGCCAGCAGCTTGGCCACAGAGAACACTGAAGCTTTCTTT.

This clone has just one count. V is TRBV5-1 and J is TRBJ2-3; D unclear. Trimming took off 3 bases at V and 3 bases at J, with 17 bases between the two ends. Per the germline V gene, CDR1 is SGHRS and CDR2 is YFSETQ. The CDR3 covers 16 residues. Here the CDR3 reads CASSYLGAERTDTQYF. Written as DNA, the CDR3 is TGCGCCAGCAGCTACCTAGGAGCTGAGAGGACAGATACGCAGTATTTT.

V usage is TRBV15 and J usage is TRBJ2-7, with 11 bases that match TRBD1. This CDR3 is 15 amino acids long. Germline V CDR1 and CDR2: LNHNV, YYDKDF (reference sequence). Germline trimming cut 5 bases from V and 0 bases from J; bases unmatched to any gene: 3. In DNA, the CDR3 is TGTGCCACCAGCGGGGGACAGGGGGTCTCCTACGAGCAGTACTTC. It is translated as CATSGGQGVSYEQYF. The full variable domain, its missing parts supplied by reference TRBV15 and TRBJ2-7, is DAMVIQNPRYQVTQFGKPVTLSCSQTLNHNVMYWYQQKSSQAPKLLFHYYDKDFNNEADTPDNFQSRRPNTSFCFLDIRSPGLGDTAMYLCATSGGQGVSYEQYFGPGTRLTVT.

The chain couples TRBV27 to TRBJ1-1; tentative D call: TRBD1 (6 bases). Germline V lookup: CDR1 MNHEY, CDR2 SMNVEV (reference sequence). CDR3 size: 16 residues. Trimming took off 6 bases at V and 2 bases at J, with 19 bases between the two ends. For the CDR3, the DNA is TGTGCCAGCAGCCTCGGCGGTGTCAGGGGAAACACTGAAGCTTTCTTT. Amino acids: CASSLGGVRGNTEAFF.

This chain joins TRBV7-7 and TRBJ2-2; no firm D call. CDR3 length: 13 amino acids. Germline V gene lookup returns CDR1 SSHAT and CDR2 FNYEAQ (reference sequence). With 5 bases removed from V and 7 bases from J, the gap between germline ends came to 11 bases. The CDR3 nucleotides read TGTGCCAGCAGCCAAGCCCCGGGCGGGGAGCTGTTTTTT. Protein product: CASSQAPGGELFF.